The 23 T cell receptor beta chains in this list originate from one sample, sequenced in a study (dated by TCRdb to between 2015 and 2017). Cells that were CD4+CD25+CD127-/low were isolated as Tregs. Libraries were constructed by 5' RACE. This sample was sequenced with an Illumina MiSeq. Starting from the raw public reads, TCRdb applied fastp trimming at Q25, assembled clones with MiXCR and retained in-frame beta chains. Each entry merges the rows of one CDR3 protein and shows their most common DNA and genes. In this sample the table shows approximately 40,000 distinct CDR3 sequences, 22% of which occur a single time. 4% of the sample is held by the ten biggest clonotypes. Sample: Tregs sorted from blood. These receptors came from a female donor with breast cancer.

On this clonotype: A much larger clone lies a single base off, so this may be a read error. This chain links TRBV7-6 with TRBJ2-1; possible D gene TRBD2, 6 bases. The CDR3 contains 15 residues. Looked up from germline, CDR1 is SGHVS and CDR2 is FNYEAQ. The CDR3 reads CAGSSSTSSYNEQFF. The CDR3 region has the DNA TGTGCCGGCAGCTCAAGTACTAGCAGCTACAATGAGCAGTTCTTC.

In this sample, this clonotype turned up a few times. This chain's CDR3 is CASSLERAENSPLHF. The CDR3 DNA reads as TGTGCCAGCAGCTTAGAACGCGCAGAAAATTCACCCCTCCACTTT. The chain couples TRBV13 to TRBJ1-6; no clear D. CDR1 is PRHDT and CDR2 is FYEKMQ in the germline V gene (reference sequence). Trimming stripped 1 base from V and 7 bases from J, with 11 bases between. This CDR3 is built from 15 residues.

In the case of this clonotype: A read error may explain this, as a much larger clone is one base away. CDR3 sequence reads: CPISEVRVDTQYF. The CDR3 nucleotides are TGTCCCATCAGTGAGGTCAGGGTGGACACGCAGTATTTT. The chain is built from TRBV10-3 and TRBJ2-3; D may be TRBD1 (5 bases). There are 13 residues in the CDR3. Germline CDR1 ENHRY, CDR2 SYGVKD.

This clonotype was seen repeatedly, ten times or more. The chain is built from TRBV4-2 and TRBJ2-7; 8 bases agree with TRBD2. Trimming took 0 bases from V and 2 from J; bases not matched to a gene: 6. CDR1 is LGHNA, CDR2 YNFKEQ, per germline. The CDR3 totals 16 residues. CDR3 sequence reads: CASSQEGTRGAYEQYF. The CDR3 region has the DNA TGTGCCAGCAGCCAAGAAGGGACTAGGGGCGCCTACGAGCAGTACTTC.

At least ten counts were recorded for this clonotype. The J gene is TRBJ2-7, the V gene TRBV5-6; D is unclear. V was trimmed by 3 bases and J by 2 bases, leaving 12 bases between them. The germline CDR1 and CDR2 sequences are SGHDT and YYEEEE. CDR3 length equals 14 residues. The CDR3 sequence: CASSSRLIAYEQYF. In DNA, the CDR3 is TGTGCCAGCAGCTCGAGGTTAATTGCCTACGAGCAGTACTTC.

With regard to this clonotype: Since a much larger clone is just one base distant, this may be a read error. The J gene is TRBJ2-1, the V gene TRBV5-1; 10 bases are shared with TRBD2. The CDR3 covers 14 residues. Per germline, CDR1 SGHRS and CDR2 YFSETQ. The DNA of the CDR3 is TGCGCCGGCAGCTTCAGGACTAGCGGCAATGAGCAGTTCTTC. Protein sequence: CAGSFRTSGNEQFF.

The V and J genes are TRBV12-3 or TRBV12-4 and TRBJ2-7; TRBD2 matches at 13 bases. The CDR3 sequence is 16 residues long. V gave up 3 bases and J gave up 4 bases; unmatched junction bases: 6. The CDR3 coding sequence is TGTGCCAGCAGTTTCCGGACTAGCGGGAGACTGTACGAGCAGTACTTC. Its translation: CASSFRTSGRLYEQYF.

The chain joins TRBV3-1 to TRBJ2-7; 10 bases are shared with TRBD1. Germline V gene lookup returns CDR1 LGHDT and CDR2 YNNKEL (reference sequence). V shed 0 bases and J 0 bases; nucleotides not matched to a gene: 5. This CDR3 has 17 residues. CDR3 sequence: CASSQDTRTGGSYEQYF. CDR3 sequence (DNA): TGTGCCAGCAGCCAAGATACGAGGACAGGGGGCTCCTACGAGCAGTACTTC.

This clonotype was detected many times. The rearrangement uses TRBV7-9 and TRBJ1-1; D perhaps matches TRBD1 (5 bases). This CDR3 has 16 amino acids. Germline CDR1 is SEHNR and CDR2 is FQNEAQ (reference sequence). V lost 1 base and J 1 base, leaving 13 bases between the germline ends. CDR3 sequence: CASSLEGFSPNTEAFF. CDR3 DNA sequence: TGTGCCAGCAGCTTAGAGGGGTTCAGTCCGAACACTGAAGCTTTCTTT.

This clonotype has a count of ten or more. The V and J genes are TRBV7-2 and TRBJ2-5; no reliable D call. The CDR3 consists of 12 residues. The germline V gene has CDR1 SGHTA and CDR2 FQGNSA. V was shortened by 8 bases and J by 5 bases, with 12 bases between the two germline ends. CDR3 sequence: CASGNPWETQYF. The CDR3 coding sequence is TGTGCCAGCGGGAACCCTTGGGAGACCCAGTACTTC.

This rearrangement joins TRBV4-1 to TRBJ2-1, with D perhaps TRBD2 (5 bases). The germline V gene has CDR1 MGHRA and CDR2 YSYEKL. This CDR3 comprises 15 residues. Trimming removed 1 base from V and 1 base from J, with 8 bases in between. The CDR3 DNA follows: TGCGCCAGCAGCCAAGCACTAGGATCCTACAATGAGCAGTTCTTC. This gives the protein CASSQALGSYNEQFF.

In its sample, this clonotype was seen many times. The rearrangement joins TRBV29-1 to TRBJ2-3; D call uncertain. The CDR3 contains 13 residues. V lost 7 bases to trimming and J lost 0 bases, with 11 bases between them. Per germline, CDR1 SQVTM and CDR2 ANQGSEA. As DNA, the CDR3 is TGCAGCGGCAGACACCCAAGCACAGATACGCAGTATTTT. Translating it yields CSGRHPSTDTQYF.

V gene TRBV12-3 or TRBV12-4 combines with J gene TRBJ1-6; 7 nucleotides align to TRBD1. V was pared by 1 base and J by 4 bases, with 4 bases of the junction left unmatched. CDR3 length: 16 residues. This chain's CDR3 is CASSLGDRRYNSPLHF. The CDR3 DNA reads TGTGCCAGCAGTTTAGGGGACAGAAGATATAATTCACCCCTCCACTTT.

The chain carries TRBV7-8 and TRBJ2-7; D possibly corresponds to TRBD1 (6 bases). The CDR3 length is 14 residues. CDR1 and CDR2 (germline): SGHVS, FQNEAQ. With 2 bases removed from V and 1 base from J, the gap between germline ends came to 9 bases. The CDR3 DNA is TGTGCCAGCAGCTTATACAGGGAGTCCTACGAGCAGTACTTC. It specifies CASSLYRESYEQYF.

This clonotype has a single count. This may be a read error, as it is one base from a much larger clone. The J gene is TRBJ2-2, the V gene TRBV12-3 or TRBV12-4; no clear D. The CDR3 is 13 amino acids. CDR3 in DNA: TGTACCAGCAGTCCCCTAAGTAACGGGGAGCTGTTTTTT. It specifies CTSSPLSNGELFF.

The rearrangement uses TRBV7-6 and TRBJ2-5; D unclear. Germline V CDR1 and CDR2: SGHVS, FNYEAQ. This CDR3 is built from 13 residues. With 1 base removed from V and 4 bases from J, the gap between germline ends came to 7 bases. CDR3 region: CASSLGWRETQYF. DNA of the CDR3: TGTGCCAGCAGCTTAGGGTGGCGAGAGACCCAGTACTTC.

A note on this clonotype: The CDR3 ends on some other residue instead of the conserved phenylalanine or tryptophan, so this is likely a read error. V and J are TRBV6-5 and TRBJ2-1; D unresolved. Trimming shortened V by 2 bases and J by 7 bases, and 9 bases separated the two germline ends. Per germline, CDR1 MNHEY and CDR2 SVGAGI. This CDR3 contains 13 residues. DNA for the CDR3: TGTGCCAGCAGTTACCAAGCCACGAATGAGCAGTTCCTC. It encodes CASSYQATNEQFL.

Of note for this clonotype: One end of the junction is discordant with germline, which a read error may explain. The chain couples TRBV28 to TRBJ1-4, with D maybe TRBD1 (5 bases). Germline V gene sequence: CDR1 MDHEN, CDR2 SYDVKM. This CDR3 is built from 15 residues. The CDR3 bases are TGTGCCAGCAGGGAGGGGCGAGTGGATGTTGAAAGACTGTTTTTT. Translation: CASREGRVDVERLFF.

This clonotype was counted a few times. The chain combines TRBV28 with TRBJ2-6; no reliable D call. V lost 3 bases, J lost 0 bases, and 3 bases lay in between. This CDR3 is 14 amino acids long. Germline values: CDR1 MDHEN, CDR2 SYDVKM. CDR3 residues: CASSFVSGANVLTF. CDR3 DNA: TGTGCCAGCAGTTTTGTCTCTGGGGCCAACGTCCTGACTTTC.

This clonotype was recorded many times. This chain joins TRBV7-2 and TRBJ2-3; D is unresolved. CDR3 length: 13 amino acids. V lost 8 bases to trimming and J lost 1 base, with 10 bases between them. The V gene's germline CDR1 is SGHTA and CDR2 FQGNSA. CDR3 sequence reads: CASGLVGTDTQYF. CDR3 bases: TGTGCCAGCGGCCTGGTGGGCACAGATACGCAGTATTTT.

The rearrangement joins TRBV20-1 to TRBJ2-5, with a possible D match to TRBD2 (6 bases). There are 15 residues in the CDR3. Germline CDR1 and CDR2: DFQATT and SNEGSKA (reference sequence). V was pared by 3 bases and J by 0 bases, with 14 bases between. CDR3 DNA: TGCAGTGCTAGCAAGTGGGAGGAGTACCAAGAGACCCAGTACTTC. Its protein product is CSASKWEEYQETQYF.

This clonotype is medium-sized. This rearrangement joins TRBV10-2 to TRBJ2-5, with 7 bases fitting TRBD2. The CDR3 contains 14 residues. Unmatched junction bases numbered 7, after V lost 4 bases and J lost 5 bases. CDR1 WSHSY and CDR2 SAAADI come from the germline V gene. This CDR3 is CASSGPDGRETQYF. The CDR3 nucleotides read TGCGCCAGCAGTGGGCCCGACGGGAGGGAGACCCAGTACTTC.

This clonotype appeared many times. The V and J genes are TRBV7-8 and TRBJ2-3; tentatively, D is TRBD1 (6 bases). The CDR3 has 16 residues. Germline values: CDR1 SGHVS, CDR2 FQNEAQ. Trimming took 2 bases from V and 2 from J, leaving 14 bases between them. CDR3 loop: CASSLSGTRNTDTQYF. As DNA, the CDR3 is TGTGCCAGCAGCTTATCCGGGACAAGAAACACAGATACGCAGTATTTT.